This T cell receptor beta chain was documented in a study of blood T cell repertoires in COVID-19. About the research overall: Acute-phase and convalescent COVID-19 samples originated in the United States, Italy and Spain. In each case, the material was cDNA or gDNA derived from T cells, B-cell-depleted T cells, or PBMCs.

TCRdb's table, derived via immunoSEQ multiplex PCR, lists solely in-frame clones and lacks some. The sample lists 200,000 to 250,000 clones; around 80% were seen once. The V gene's germline CDR1 is SGHTA and CDR2 FQGTGA. The CDR3 extends over 17 amino acids. V lost 5 bases, J lost 0 bases, and 17 bases lay in between. Sequences were obtained from peripheral blood. V is TRBV7-3 and J is TRBJ2-1; D might be TRBD2 (6 bases). This receptor was obtained from a woman in her 70s with acute or convalescent COVID-19. DNA for the CDR3: TGTGCCAGCAGCGTCAAAGCGGGCCCTAGCTCCTACAATGAGCAGTTCTTC. This codes for CASSVKAGPSSYNEQFF.